The 31 T cell receptor beta chains listed next were all sequenced from one sample in a study of CD8+CD57+ T cells in acquired aplastic anemia. Profiles of TCR beta VDJ and CDR3 were generated from a genomic DNA template. TCRdb redid the calling of the reads with MiXCR, one entry per CDR3 protein. Of some 120,000 distinct CDR3 sequences listed, 48% were seen once; the top ten hold 2.5% to 3%. Specimen: sorted CD4+, CD8+, or CD8+CD57+ T cells (not recorded which) from PBMCs. The receptor source for this set is a human donor in good health, serving as a control.

As concerns this clonotype: A much larger clone is a single base away; this may be a read error. CDR3 nucleotides: TGTGCCAGCAGTCCCTTCTTACAGGGGTATGAGCAGCTCTTC. Translation: CASSPFLQGYEQLF. The chain links TRBV6-1 to TRBJ2-1; 7 bases fit TRBD1. The germline gives CDR1 MNHNS, CDR2 SASEGT. CDR3 length: 14 residues.

Ten or more counts support this clonotype. The rearrangement joins TRBV6-1 to TRBJ1-2; unclear D gene. CDR3 length: 16 amino acids. Trimming removed 6 bases at V and 2 bases at J, with 19 bases between. CDR1 MNHNS and CDR2 SASEGT come from the germline V gene. The DNA for the CDR3 is TGTGCCAGCAGACCCCAAGTAAGGATACTGAACTATGGCTACACCTTC. Its translation: CASRPQVRILNYGYTF.

A few counts support this clonotype. The chain couples TRBV10-2 to TRBJ1-1, with D possibly matching TRBD1 (5 bases). Germline values: CDR1 WSHSY, CDR2 SAAADI. V lost 8 bases and J 1 base, leaving 11 bases between the germline ends. CDR3 length equals 13 residues. As DNA, the CDR3 is TGCGCCAGCCGGGGCAGACAGAACACTGAAGCTTTCTTT. The encoded protein is CASRGRQNTEAFF.

This clonotype was seen many times. This chain uses TRBV11-2 with TRBJ2-2, with 8 bases lining up with TRBD1. Unmatched junction bases numbered 2, after V lost 5 bases and J lost 3 bases. This CDR3 spans 14 amino acids. Germline values: CDR1 SGHAT, CDR2 FQNNGV. The CDR3 reads CASSRTGYTGELFF. CDR3 DNA sequence: TGTGCCAGCAGCCGGACAGGGTACACCGGGGAGCTGTTTTTT.

As concerns this clonotype: With a much larger clone just one base away, this may be a read error. V is TRBV11-2 and J is TRBJ2-3; D call uncertain. Trimming took off 4 bases at V and 6 bases at J, with 17 bases between the two ends. Germline CDR1 and CDR2: SGHAT and FQNNGV. The CDR3 length is 15 residues. The CDR3 protein is CASSSNPWTQDTQYF. CDR3 sequence (DNA): TGTGCCAGCAGCTCGAACCCGTGGACCCAGGATACGCAGTATTTT.

The chain joins TRBV15 to TRBJ1-3; D unclear. Trimming removed 0 bases at V and 4 bases at J, with 4 bases between. The length of the CDR3 is 13 residues. Germline lookup yields CDR1 LNHNV and CDR2 YYDKDF (reference sequence). CDR3 DNA: TGTGCCACCAGCAGAGAAACAGGAAACACCATATATTTT. It specifies CATSRETGNTIYF.

For this clonotype: A much larger clone lies one base from this, so it may be a read error. This rearrangement joins TRBV2 to TRBJ2-5; no reliable D call. There are 11 residues in the CDR3. The germline V and J ends were trimmed by 8 bases and 7 bases, with 11 bases remaining between them. Germline V gene sequence: CDR1 SNHLY, CDR2 FYNNEI. The CDR3 sequence: CASPKEGTQYF. For the CDR3, the DNA is TGTGCCAGCCCAAAAGAAGGGACCCAGTACTTC. Filled out from reference TRBV2 and TRBJ2-5, the complete variable domain reads EPEVTQTPSHQVTQMGQEVILRCVPISNHLYFYWYRQILGQKVEFLVSFYNNEISEKSEIFDDQFSVERPDGSNFTLKIRSTKLEDSAMYFCASPKEGTQYFGPGTRLLVL.

A word on this clonotype: Germline is not matched at one junction end, which may reflect a read error. CDR3 in amino acids: CASSIGGHGYTF. The CDR3, as DNA: TGTGCCAGCAGTATCGGGGGCCATGGCTACACCTTC. This chain joins TRBV19 and TRBJ1-2, with D perhaps TRBD1 (6 bases). The germline V gene has CDR1 LNHDA and CDR2 SQIVND (reference sequence). CDR3 length: 12 residues.

The chain combines TRBV24-1 with TRBJ1-2; D might be TRBD1 (5 bases). Germline CDR1 is KGHDR and CDR2 is SFDVKD. V was pared by 6 bases and J by 8 bases, with 15 bases between. CDR3 size: 13 residues. For the CDR3, the DNA is TGTGCCACCAGTTCCTTCGGGGGAGGAGGCTACACCTTC. Its translation: CATSSFGGGGYTF.

A few counts support this clonotype. The chain is built from TRBV2 and TRBJ2-7; the match to TRBD1 covers 11 bases. CDR3 length: 13 amino acids. Germline loops: CDR1 SNHLY, CDR2 FYNNEI. V lost 6 bases, J lost 4 bases, and 2 bases stayed unmatched. The CDR3 region is CASRDRGQYEQYF. As DNA, the CDR3 is TGTGCCAGCAGGGACAGGGGGCAATACGAGCAGTACTTC.

The rearrangement uses TRBV15 and TRBJ1-4; TRBD1 might be the D (5 bases). This CDR3 has 15 residues. Per germline, CDR1 LNHNV and CDR2 YYDKDF (reference sequence). The germline V and J ends were trimmed by 0 bases and 11 bases, with 16 bases remaining between them. The CDR3 DNA is TGTGCCACCAGCAGAGAATTGGACGGCCGGGGGAAACTGTTTTTT. Its translation: CATSRELDGRGKLFF.

The chain has TRBV19 and TRBJ2-5, with TRBD2 matching over 8 bases. Per germline, CDR1 LNHDA and CDR2 SQIVND (reference sequence). The V segment lost 6 bases and the J segment 5 bases; nucleotides outside the gene matches: 8. CDR3 length: 14 amino acids. The CDR3 here is CASRQLSGGETQYF. In DNA form, the CDR3 reads TGTGCCAGTAGACAACTAAGCGGGGGCGAGACCCAGTACTTC.

This rearrangement joins TRBV20-1 to TRBJ2-1, with a weak D call TRBD2 (6 bases). Germline V gene sequence: CDR1 DFQATT, CDR2 SNEGSKA (reference sequence). Trimming removed 1 base at V and 4 bases at J, with 23 bases between. This CDR3 contains 18 residues. CDR3 coding DNA: TGCAGTGCTAGAGTCCCCCTAACCGGGACTGGATTATACAATGAGCAGTTCTTC. Translated: CSARVPLTGTGLYNEQFF.

The rearrangement uses TRBV10-3 and TRBJ1-5, with D perhaps TRBD1 (5 bases). This CDR3 region has 14 residues. In germline, CDR1 is ENHRY, CDR2 SYGVKD. The V end was cut by 2 bases, the J end by 7 bases, with 12 bases between. This chain's CDR3 is CAISEGRTSQPQHF. The CDR3 DNA reads TGTGCCATCAGTGAGGGACGGACAAGCCAGCCCCAGCATTTT.

This chain joins TRBV7-8 and TRBJ2-7; the D call may be TRBD1 or TRBD2 (5 bases each). V lost 0 bases, J lost 5 bases, and 17 bases lay in between. Per germline, CDR1 SGHVS and CDR2 FQNEAQ. This CDR3 spans 16 amino acids. The CDR3 reads CASSLARTPQGHEQYF. CDR3 nucleotide sequence: TGTGCCAGCAGCTTAGCAAGGACACCCCAGGGACACGAGCAGTACTTC.

This clonotype was observed a handful of times. The V and J genes are TRBV25-1 and TRBJ1-3, with a weak D call TRBD1 (5 bases). Deletions cut 6 bases from V and 2 bases from J, with 14 bases between. This CDR3 is built from 15 residues. Germline lookup yields CDR1 MGHDK and CDR2 SYGVNS. CDR3 sequence (DNA): TGTGCCAGCAGGGGGGATCCGGGGGCTGGAAACACCATATATTTT. Residues: CASRGDPGAGNTIYF.

This clonotype appeared many times. V is TRBV7-2 and J is TRBJ1-2; possible D gene TRBD1, 5 bases. The CDR3 contains 12 residues. The V gene lost 3 bases and the J gene lost 6 bases, with 8 bases spanning the gap. Germline CDR1 SGHTA, CDR2 FQGNSA. In DNA, the CDR3 is TGTGCCAGCAGCTTGGGCAGGGATGGCTACACCTTC. Its translation is CASSLGRDGYTF.

Many counts were recorded for this clonotype. This chain joins TRBV29-1 and TRBJ1-1, with D tentatively TRBD1 (6 bases). There are 14 residues in the CDR3. V lost 6 bases to trimming and J lost 1 base, with 15 bases between them. Germline V gene lookup returns CDR1 SQVTM and CDR2 ANQGSEA. The CDR3 nucleotides are TGCAGCGTCGAAAAACAGGGCCGGAACACTGAAGCTTTCTTT. It encodes CSVEKQGRNTEAFF.

The chain carries TRBV25-1 and TRBJ2-1, with D unclear. Germline CDR1 reads MGHDK; CDR2 reads SYGVNS. The CDR3 extends over 11 amino acids. Between the trimmed V and J ends, which lost 1 base and 8 bases, there was a span of 3 bases. CDR3 residues: CASSEFDEQFF. The DNA for the CDR3 is TGTGCCAGCAGTGAATTTGATGAGCAGTTCTTC.

This chain joins TRBV6-1 and TRBJ2-1, with TRBD2 identical over 10 bases. Germline V CDR1 and CDR2: MNHNS, SASEGT. V was pared by 5 bases and J by 11 bases, with 18 bases of the junction left unmatched. This CDR3 has 17 residues. The CDR3 DNA follows: TGTGCCAGCAGTCCTCCCCTAGCGGGGGCTCTGGGTCGCAAGCAGTTCTTC. It codes for CASSPPLAGALGRKQFF.

This clonotype was counted between two and nine times. The chain links TRBV2 to TRBJ1-1; 8 bases fit TRBD1. The CDR3 is made up of 16 amino acids. Germline V gene sequence: CDR1 SNHLY, CDR2 FYNNEI. Losses at the gene ends were 5 bases for V and 2 bases for J; bases not matched to a gene: 10. CDR3 in amino acids: CASSSDRGNRNTEAFF. The CDR3 nucleotides read TGTGCCAGCAGTTCTGACAGGGGCAACCGTAACACTGAAGCTTTCTTT.

Concerning this clonotype: The junction differs from germline at one of its ends, possibly a read error. V is TRBV30 and J is TRBJ1-2; the match to TRBD1 covers 9 bases. This CDR3 region has 13 residues. CDR1 and CDR2 from the germline V gene are GTSNPN and SVGIG (reference sequence). CDR3 amino acids: CAWSTGGGYGYPF. CDR3 nucleotides: TGTGCCTGGAGTACAGGGGGCGGGTATGGCTACCCCTTC. Complete variable domain (other parts from reference TRBV30 and TRBJ1-2): SQTIHQWPATLVQPVGSPLSLECTVEGTSNPNLYWYRQAAGRGLQLLFYSVGIGQISSEVPQNLSASRPQDRQFILSSKKLLLSDSGFYLCAWSTGGGYGYPFGSGTRLTVV.

In its sample, this clonotype was seen a few times. This chain connects TRBV10-3 to TRBJ1-6, with D tentatively TRBD1 (6 bases). V shed 6 bases and J shed 3 bases, with 15 bases lying between them. There are 16 residues in the CDR3. The germline CDR1 and CDR2 sequences are ENHRY and SYGVKD. The CDR3 protein is CAIRTGPPYYNSPLHF. CDR3 DNA: TGTGCCATCAGGACAGGTCCCCCCTACTATAATTCACCCCTCCACTTT.

This chain links TRBV7-2 with TRBJ2-3; the match to TRBD1 covers 7 bases. Trimming removed 3 bases from V and 10 bases from J; junction bases left unmatched: 10. The CDR3 is 14 amino acids. Germline CDR1 and CDR2: SGHTA and FQGNSA. CDR3 in DNA: TGTGCCAGCAGCTTTGAACAGGGGATGGTTGCGCAGTATTTT. This gives the protein CASSFEQGMVAQYF.

This clonotype was observed at least ten times. The chain couples TRBV4-2 to TRBJ2-1, with 14 bases fitting TRBD2. The CDR3 has 16 amino acids. The V gene's germline CDR1 is LGHNA and CDR2 YNFKEQ. V was pared by 6 bases and J by 10 bases, with 11 bases of the junction left unmatched. CDR3 in DNA: TGTGCCAGCAGTCTTTCGACTAGCGGGGGGGCCAGGGAGCAGTTCTTC. Amino acid sequence: CASSLSTSGGAREQFF.

The chain is built from TRBV25-1 and TRBJ2-3; the match to TRBD2 covers 8 bases. The V and J ends lost 5 bases and 4 bases, in that order; junction bases with no gene match: 11. CDR1 and CDR2 (germline): MGHDK, SYGVNS. The CDR3 has 16 residues. The CDR3 region is CASSNSAGREADTQYF. The CDR3 DNA sequence: TGTGCCAGCAGTAATTCGGCTGGGCGGGAGGCAGATACGCAGTATTTT.

This clonotype showed up just a few times. The V gene is TRBV2, the J gene TRBJ1-1; D not certain. This CDR3 is 12 amino acids long. Trimming took off 4 bases at V and 1 base at J, with 4 bases between the two ends. Germline V CDR1 and CDR2: SNHLY, FYNNEI. This CDR3 reads CASSVANTEAFF. DNA of the CDR3: TGTGCCAGCAGTGTTGCGAACACTGAAGCTTTCTTT.

The chain couples TRBV9 to TRBJ2-3; tentatively, D is TRBD2 (5 bases). Germline CDR1 SGDLS, CDR2 YYNGEE. This CDR3 is 11 amino acids long. V was pared by 4 bases and J by 7 bases, with 7 bases between. The CDR3 loop reads CASSPGNTQYF. DNA of the CDR3: TGTGCCAGCAGCCCGGGGAATACGCAGTATTTT. Filled out from reference TRBV9 and TRBJ2-3, the complete variable domain reads DSGVTQTPKHLITATGQRVTLRCSPRSGDLSVYWYQQSLDQGLQFLIQYYNGEERAKGNILERFSAQQFPDLHSELNLSSLELGDSALYFCASSPGNTQYFGPGTRLTVL.

The rearrangement joins TRBV20-1 to TRBJ1-5; D is uncertain. V was clipped by 8 bases and J by 0 bases, with 8 bases between them. The length of the CDR3 is 12 residues. Germline V gives CDR1 DFQATT, CDR2 SNEGSKA (reference sequence). This CDR3 reads CSSGLSNQPQHF. CDR3 in DNA: TGCAGTTCCGGGCTTAGCAATCAGCCCCAGCATTTT.

The chain couples TRBV10-3 to TRBJ2-7; 9 bases map to TRBD2. The trim removed 8 bases at V and 3 bases at J, leaving 11 bases unmatched. From germline, CDR1 is ENHRY and CDR2 SYGVKD. The CDR3 has 15 amino acids. The CDR3 here is CAIGSPPTSGYEQYF. CDR3 DNA: TGTGCCATCGGGAGCCCTCCGACTAGCGGCTACGAGCAGTACTTC.

Ten or more counts support this clonotype. The gene calls are TRBV4-2 and TRBJ2-7, with 7 bases matching TRBD2. Germline values: CDR1 LGHNA, CDR2 YNFKEQ. The ends lost 4 bases at V and 3 bases at J; junction bases unmatched: 9. There are 15 residues in the CDR3. CDR3 nucleotides: TGTGCCAGCAGCCCCCTGGCTAGCGGCCTCTACGAGCAGTACTTC. Its protein product is CASSPLASGLYEQYF.